These 14 T cell receptor beta chains were all obtained from the same sample, sequenced in a study of OX40 agonist ivuxolimab in advanced cancers. The method was immunoSEQ multiplex PCR; TCRdb's version includes in-frame clones alone and lacks a portion of them. The sample consists of around 39,000 clones, roughly 82% of them appearing once. Material: CD4+ or CD8+ T cells sorted from blood, obtained in a trial of the OX40 agonist ivuxolimab. The receptors derive from an adult with an advanced solid tumor such as melanoma, head and neck, liver or kidney cancer.

The J gene is TRBJ2-7, the V gene TRBV27, with D perhaps matching TRBD1 or TRBD2 (5 bases each). CDR3 length: 14 amino acids. CDR1 MNHEY and CDR2 SMNVEV come from the germline V gene (reference sequence). The germline V and J ends were trimmed by 3 bases and 2 bases, with 11 bases remaining between them. The DNA for the CDR3 is TGTGCCAGCAGTTTCTCCGGGACGACCTACGAGCAGTACTTC. As protein: CASSFSGTTYEQYF.

The chain employs TRBV28 and TRBJ2-5; D uncertain. Trimming removed 5 bases from V and 4 bases from J, with 5 bases in between. The CDR3 loop spans 11 amino acids. Germline loops: CDR1 MDHEN, CDR2 SYDVKM. The CDR3 is CASSRTETQYF. The CDR3 DNA follows: TGTGCCAGCAGTCGAACAGAGACCCAGTACTTC.

The chain uses TRBV30 and TRBJ2-5; D gene ambiguous. The CDR3 is 14 residues long. The V gene's germline CDR1 is GTSNPN and CDR2 SVGIG (reference sequence). V lost 1 base and J 2 bases, leaving 11 bases between the germline ends. In nucleotides, the CDR3 is TGTGCCTGGAGTGGTGGACCAAGTCAAGAGACCCAGTACTTC. It is translated as CAWSGGPSQETQYF. The variable domain in full, with the rest retrieved from reference TRBV30 and TRBJ2-5, is SQTIHQWPATLVQPVGSPLSLECTVEGTSNPNLYWYRQAAGRGLQLLFYSVGIGQISSEVPQNLSASRPQDRQFILSSKKLLLSDSGFYLCAWSGGPSQETQYFGPGTRLLVL.

The rearrangement joins TRBV5-1 to TRBJ1-4, with D unresolved. Trimming removed 5 bases at V and 0 bases at J, with 5 bases between. The CDR3 contains 13 residues. The germline gives CDR1 SGHRS, CDR2 YFSETQ. CDR3 region: CASRGPTNEKLFF. Here the CDR3 DNA reads TGCGCCAGCAGGGGTCCAACTAATGAAAAACTGTTTTTT.

The chain recombines TRBV2 with TRBJ2-6; 9 bases fit TRBD1. The CDR3 runs to 19 residues. J gave up 0 bases and V 6 bases, and 12 bases lay outside the gene matches. Germline-derived CDR1 and CDR2 are SNHLY and FYNNEI. The DNA for the CDR3 is TGTGCCAGCAGCCTTATACCGGGACAGGGCCTCTCTGGGGCCAACGTCCTGACTTTC. This sequence encodes CASSLIPGQGLSGANVLTF.

The chain carries TRBV7-8 and TRBJ1-3, with D possibly matching TRBD1 (5 bases). The germline V and J ends were trimmed by 0 bases and 3 bases, with 12 bases remaining between them. The length of the CDR3 is 16 residues. Per the germline V gene, CDR1 is SGHVS and CDR2 is FQNEAQ. In DNA, the CDR3 is TGTGCCAGCAGCTTAGCGGTCCAGGGATTTGGAAACACCATATATTTT. Its translation is CASSLAVQGFGNTIYF.

J is TRBJ2-5 and V is TRBV27; TRBD1 matches at 10 bases. Per germline, CDR1 MNHEY and CDR2 SMNVEV (reference sequence). The V segment lost 5 bases and the J segment 7 bases; nucleotides outside the gene matches: 7. This CDR3 has 14 amino acids. The CDR3 loop reads CASSADRGQGTQYF. In nucleotides, the CDR3 is TGTGCCAGCAGTGCTGACAGGGGGCAGGGGACCCAGTACTTC.

This clone was seen only a few times. The V call is TRBV6-6, the J call TRBJ2-1; no clear D gene. The CDR3 contains 14 residues. Trimming removed 2 bases from V and 3 bases from J, with 8 bases in between. Germline CDR1 and CDR2: MNHNY and SVGAGI (reference sequence). The CDR3 DNA is TGTGCCAGCAGTTACAGCCGAATCTACAATGAGCAGTTCTTC. The encoded protein is CASSYSRIYNEQFF.

V gene TRBV4-1 combines with J gene TRBJ2-7, with D perhaps matching TRBD1 or TRBD2 (5 bases each). This CDR3 is 15 amino acids long. The germline V gene encodes CDR1 MGHRA and CDR2 YSYEKL. Trimming removed 1 base at V and 9 bases at J, with 19 bases between. CDR3 bases: TGCGCCAGCAGCCAAGCGGACTCCCTGGGTAGGGGGCAGTACTTC. Encoded protein: CASSQADSLGRGQYF.

The V gene is TRBV2, the J gene TRBJ2-3; TRBD2 matches at 11 bases. Germline loops: CDR1 SNHLY, CDR2 FYNNEI. This CDR3 comprises 16 residues. The J segment lost 2 bases and the V segment lost 6 bases, leaving 7 bases of the junction unmatched. Here the CDR3 reads CASRGTSGGVTDTQYF. For the CDR3, the DNA is TGTGCCAGCAGGGGGACTAGCGGTGGGGTCACAGATACGCAGTATTTT.

The chain's CDR3 is CASSRLSGTSYNEQFF. CDR3 DNA: TGCGCCAGCAGCCGCCTCAGCGGGACCTCCTACAATGAGCAGTTCTTC. This chain uses TRBV4-1 with TRBJ2-1; 7 bases fit TRBD2. The ends lost 4 bases at V and 0 bases at J; junction bases unmatched: 6. The germline gives CDR1 MGHRA, CDR2 YSYEKL. The CDR3 is 16 residues long.

The rearrangement joins TRBV6-5 to TRBJ2-7, with D perhaps matching TRBD2 (5 bases). V lost 10 bases, J lost 3 bases, and 13 bases lay in between. The germline gives CDR1 MNHEY, CDR2 SVGAGI. The length of the CDR3 is 12 residues. CDR3 region: CAISPGFYEQYF. Written as DNA, the CDR3 is TGTGCCATCAGCCCGGGGTTCTACGAGCAGTACTTC.

This clone was seen only once. This chain uses TRBV10-3 with TRBJ1-1; a possible D gene is TRBD1 (6 bases). In germline, CDR1 is ENHRY, CDR2 SYGVKD. The germline V and J ends were trimmed by 4 bases and 1 base, with 10 bases remaining between them. The CDR3 loop spans 14 amino acids. The CDR3 DNA sequence: TGTGCCATCAGTGGGCGGACAGCGAACACTGAAGCTTTCTTT. Translated: CAISGRTANTEAFF.

This clone has more than one count but fewer than ten. CDR3 loop: CASSFRGAQAFF. DNA of the CDR3: TGTGCCAGCAGTTTTCGGGGGGCCCAAGCTTTCTTT. The rearrangement links TRBV27 to TRBJ1-1; the D gene is possibly TRBD1 (6 bases). The CDR3 runs 12 residues. Trimming pared 3 bases from V and 9 bases from J, leaving 11 bases between. The germline CDR1 and CDR2 sequences are MNHEY and SMNVEV (reference sequence).